The clone carrying this T cell receptor beta chain was detected many times. The sample originates from a study of blood T cell repertoires in COVID-19. Method: immunoSEQ multiplex PCR; TCRdb's copy keeps in-frame clones and lacks some. The table lists about 150,000 clones, 65% to 85% of them singletons, with 5.8% in the top ten. The TCR comes from a woman aged 50 to 65 who had been exposed to COVID-19. The sequencing input was PBMCs or T cells enriched from blood (not recorded which).

Here the CDR3 reads CASSPAEEQYF. CDR3 DNA: TGTGCCAGCAGCCCGGCGGAAGAGCAGTACTTC. J is TRBJ2-7 and V is TRBV5-6; D gene uncertain. Between the trimmed V and J ends, which lost 4 bases and 7 bases, there was a span of 9 bases. From germline, CDR1 is SGHDT and CDR2 YYEEEE. The CDR3 totals 11 residues.